These 9 T cell receptor beta chains came from one sample sequenced in a study of cytomegalovirus exposure and HLA in healthy donors. PCR involved 60 Vbeta and 13 Jbeta primers. Sequenced by immunoSEQ multiplex PCR; TCRdb stores in-frame clones only, minus some. This table holds around 110,000 clones, roughly two thirds found once. The source material was PBMCs. These receptors were obtained from a female donor in good health and CMV-seronegative.

This clone was found once. At one boundary the junction diverges from the germline segment, which might be a read error. V and J are TRBV7-7 and TRBJ2-1; D gene unclear. Germline V gives CDR1 SSHAT, CDR2 FNYEAQ (reference sequence). The CDR3 covers 13 residues. The CDR3 spells CASSPLFDNEQFF. CDR3 sequence (DNA): TGTGCTAGCAGCCCCCTTTTCGACAATGAGCAGTTCTTC. Full variable domain (remainder filled in from reference TRBV7-7 and TRBJ2-1): GAGVSQSPRYKVTKRGQDVTLRCDPISSHATLYWYQQALGQGPEFLTYFNYEAQPDKSGLPSDRFSAERPEGSISTLTIQRTEQRDSAMYRCASSPLFDNEQFFGPGTRLTVL.

The rearrangement links TRBV5-1 to TRBJ2-5, with D possibly being TRBD2 (6 bases). Judging by the DNA end, TRBJ2-7 fits better; the J call may be wrong. Per germline, CDR1 SGHRS and CDR2 YFSETQ. CDR3 length: 16 amino acids. CDR3 coding DNA: TGCGCCAGCAGCTTAATAAGAGCAGGGAGGACCTACGAGCAGTACTTC. Encoded protein: CASSLIRAGRTYEQYF.

This chain joins TRBV2 and TRBJ1-1; unclear D gene. The ends were cut back, 3 bases at V and 4 bases at J, with 9 bases in the middle. The CDR3 has 13 amino acids. Germline V gives CDR1 SNHLY, CDR2 FYNNEI. The CDR3 region is CASSDSGFTEAFF. CDR3 in DNA: TGTGCCAGCAGTGATTCAGGATTCACTGAAGCTTTCTTT.

J is TRBJ2-7 and V is TRBV7-2; D perhaps matches TRBD2 (5 bases). V was trimmed by 2 bases and J by 5 bases, leaving 10 bases between them. The germline V gene encodes CDR1 SGHTA and CDR2 FQGNSA. The length of the CDR3 is 13 residues. CDR3 coding DNA: TGTGCCAGCAGCTTATTATCCGGGGACGAGCAGTACTTC. Encoded protein: CASSLLSGDEQYF.

This sequence joins TRBV6-1 and TRBJ1-5; tentative D call: TRBD1 (5 bases). V dropped 2 bases and J dropped 0 bases, with 11 bases sitting between them. CDR3 length: 16 amino acids. Germline V CDR1 and CDR2: MNHNS, SASEGT. In nucleotides, the CDR3 is TGTGCCAGCAGTGAATCGGACATCTATAGCAATCAGCCCCAGCATTTT. Its translation is CASSESDIYSNQPQHF.

The gene calls are TRBV5-4 and TRBJ2-1; 7 bases fit TRBD2. Germline trimming cut 0 bases from V and 10 bases from J; bases unmatched to any gene: 10. The CDR3 totals 15 residues. Germline-derived CDR1 and CDR2 are SGHNT and YYREEE (reference sequence). In nucleotides, the CDR3 is TGTGCCAGCAGCTTGGATCCTTCCCTGGGGGGGGAGCAGTTCTTC. Its translation: CASSLDPSLGGEQFF.

This clone showed up just a few times. The genes are TRBV7-8 and TRBJ2-5; 7 bases align to TRBD1. The CDR3 length is 15 residues. Trimming removed 5 bases from V and 1 base from J; junction bases left unmatched: 7. Germline V gene data show CDR1 as SGHVS and CDR2 as FQNEAQ. The CDR3 region has the DNA TGTGCCAGCAGCGAACGGGACAGCCCCCAAGAGACCCAGTACTTC. This sequence encodes CASSERDSPQETQYF.

This clone was seen only once. This sequence joins TRBV9 and TRBJ1-1; D uncertain. Per the germline V gene, CDR1 is SGDLS and CDR2 is YYNGEE. V lost 1 base and J 5 bases, leaving 12 bases between the germline ends. The CDR3 loop spans 14 amino acids. The DNA for the CDR3 is TGTGCCAGCAGCGTAAGGTCGGAGGAGACTGAAGCTTTCTTT. Its translation: CASSVRSEETEAFF.

V gene TRBV30 combines with J gene TRBJ2-3; 12 bases map to TRBD2. Trimming at V came to 2 bases and at J to 11 bases, leaving 5 bases not matched to a gene. This CDR3 spans 13 amino acids. Per the germline V gene, CDR1 is GTSNPN and CDR2 is SVGIG (reference sequence). The CDR3 region is CAWSLAGGGRQYF. Here the CDR3 DNA reads TGTGCCTGGAGTCTAGCGGGAGGGGGGAGGCAGTATTTT.